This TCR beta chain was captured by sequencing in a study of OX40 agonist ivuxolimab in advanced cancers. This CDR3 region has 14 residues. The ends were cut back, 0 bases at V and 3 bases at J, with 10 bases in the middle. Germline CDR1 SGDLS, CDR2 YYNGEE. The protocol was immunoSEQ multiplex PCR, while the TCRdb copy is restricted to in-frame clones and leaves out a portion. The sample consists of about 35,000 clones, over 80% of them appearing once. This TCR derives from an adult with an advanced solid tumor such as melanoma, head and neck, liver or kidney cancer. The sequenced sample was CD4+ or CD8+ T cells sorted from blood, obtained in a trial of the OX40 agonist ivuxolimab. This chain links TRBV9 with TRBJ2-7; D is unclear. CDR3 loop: CASSVDSPGYEQYF. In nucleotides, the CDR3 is TGTGCCAGCAGCGTAGATAGTCCGGGCTACGAGCAGTACTTC.